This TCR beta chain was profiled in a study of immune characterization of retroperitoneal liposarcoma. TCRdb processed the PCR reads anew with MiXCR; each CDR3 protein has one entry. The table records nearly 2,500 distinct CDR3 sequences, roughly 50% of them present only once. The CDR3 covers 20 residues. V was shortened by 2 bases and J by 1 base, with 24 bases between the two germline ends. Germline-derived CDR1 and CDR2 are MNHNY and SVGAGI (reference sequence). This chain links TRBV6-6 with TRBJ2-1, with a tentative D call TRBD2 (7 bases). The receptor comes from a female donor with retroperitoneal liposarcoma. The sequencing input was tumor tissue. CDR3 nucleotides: TGTGCCAGCAGTTACCCAAGGGGGGGGGCCGTTTCGCGGTCCTACAATGAGCAGTTCTTC. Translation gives CASSYPRGGAVSRSYNEQFF.